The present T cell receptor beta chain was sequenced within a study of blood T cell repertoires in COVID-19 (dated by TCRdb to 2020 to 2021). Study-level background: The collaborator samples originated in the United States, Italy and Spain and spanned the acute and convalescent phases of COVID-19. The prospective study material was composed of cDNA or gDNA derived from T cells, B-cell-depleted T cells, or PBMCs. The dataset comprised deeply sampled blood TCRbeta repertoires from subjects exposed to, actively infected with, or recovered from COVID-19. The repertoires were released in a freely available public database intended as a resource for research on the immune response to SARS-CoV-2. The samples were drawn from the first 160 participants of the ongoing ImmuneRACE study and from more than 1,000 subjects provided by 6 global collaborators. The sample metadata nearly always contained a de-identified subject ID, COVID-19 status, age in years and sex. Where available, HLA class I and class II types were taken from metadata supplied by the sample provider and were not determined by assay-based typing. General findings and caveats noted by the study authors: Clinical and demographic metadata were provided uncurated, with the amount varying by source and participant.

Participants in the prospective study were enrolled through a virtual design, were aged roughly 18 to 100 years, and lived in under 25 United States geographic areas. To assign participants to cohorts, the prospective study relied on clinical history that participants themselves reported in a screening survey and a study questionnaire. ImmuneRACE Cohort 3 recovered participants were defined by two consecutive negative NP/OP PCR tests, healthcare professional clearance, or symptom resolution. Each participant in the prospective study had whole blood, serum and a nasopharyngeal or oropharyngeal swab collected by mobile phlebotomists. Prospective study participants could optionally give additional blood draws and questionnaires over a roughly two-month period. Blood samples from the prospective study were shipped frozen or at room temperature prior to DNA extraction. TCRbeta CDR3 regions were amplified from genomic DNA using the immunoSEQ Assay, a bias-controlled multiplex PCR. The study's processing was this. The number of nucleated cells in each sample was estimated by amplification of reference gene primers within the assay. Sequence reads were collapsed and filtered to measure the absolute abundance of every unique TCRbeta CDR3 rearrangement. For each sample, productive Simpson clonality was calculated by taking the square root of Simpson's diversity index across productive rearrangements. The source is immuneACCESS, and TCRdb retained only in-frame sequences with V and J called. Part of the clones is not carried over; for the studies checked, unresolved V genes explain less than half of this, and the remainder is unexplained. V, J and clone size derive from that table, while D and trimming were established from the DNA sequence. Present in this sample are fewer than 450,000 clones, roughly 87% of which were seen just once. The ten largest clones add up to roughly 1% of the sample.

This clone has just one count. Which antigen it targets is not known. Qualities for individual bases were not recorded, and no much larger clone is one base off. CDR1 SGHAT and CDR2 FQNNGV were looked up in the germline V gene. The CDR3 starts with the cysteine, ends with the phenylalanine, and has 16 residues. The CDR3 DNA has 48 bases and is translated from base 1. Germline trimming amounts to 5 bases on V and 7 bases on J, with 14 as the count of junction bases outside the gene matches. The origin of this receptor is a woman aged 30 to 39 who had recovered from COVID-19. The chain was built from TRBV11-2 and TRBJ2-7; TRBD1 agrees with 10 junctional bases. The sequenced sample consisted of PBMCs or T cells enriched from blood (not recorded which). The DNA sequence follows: TGTGCCAGCAGCCGTCCCGGGACAGGGGTGTCAGGGGAGCAGTACTTC. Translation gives CASSRPGTGVSGEQYF.